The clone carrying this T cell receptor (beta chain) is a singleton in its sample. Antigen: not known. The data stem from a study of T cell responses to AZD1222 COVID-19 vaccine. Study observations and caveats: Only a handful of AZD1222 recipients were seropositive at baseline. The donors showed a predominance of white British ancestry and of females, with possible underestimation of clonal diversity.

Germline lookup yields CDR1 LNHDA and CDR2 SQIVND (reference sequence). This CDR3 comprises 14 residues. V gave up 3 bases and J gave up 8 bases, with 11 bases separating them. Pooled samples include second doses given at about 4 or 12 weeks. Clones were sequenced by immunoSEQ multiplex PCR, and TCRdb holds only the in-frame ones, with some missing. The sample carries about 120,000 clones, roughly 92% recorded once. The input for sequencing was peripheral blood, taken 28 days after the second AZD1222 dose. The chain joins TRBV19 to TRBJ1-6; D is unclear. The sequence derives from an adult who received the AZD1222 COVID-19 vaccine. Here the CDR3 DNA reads TGTGCCAGTAGTATCGGGATTCGGGATTCACCCCTCCACTTT. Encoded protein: CASSIGIRDSPLHF.